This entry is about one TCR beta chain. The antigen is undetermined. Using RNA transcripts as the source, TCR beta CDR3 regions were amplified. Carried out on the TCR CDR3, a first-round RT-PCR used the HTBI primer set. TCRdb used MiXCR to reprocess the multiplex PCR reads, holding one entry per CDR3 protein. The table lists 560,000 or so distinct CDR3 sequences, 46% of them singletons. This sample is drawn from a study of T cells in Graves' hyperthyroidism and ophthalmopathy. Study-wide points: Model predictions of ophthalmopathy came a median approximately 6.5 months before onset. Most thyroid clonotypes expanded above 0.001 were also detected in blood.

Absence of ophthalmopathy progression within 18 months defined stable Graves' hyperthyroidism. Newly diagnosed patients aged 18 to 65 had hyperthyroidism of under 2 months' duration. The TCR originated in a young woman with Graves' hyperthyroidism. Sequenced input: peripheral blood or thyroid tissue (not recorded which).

CDR3 amino acids: CASRPGTDQETQYF. The CDR3 nucleotides read TGTGCCAGCAGACCCGGGACCGACCAAGAGACCCAGTACTTC. This chain uses TRBV2 with TRBJ2-5; D possibly matches TRBD1 or TRBD2 (5 bases each). Trimming stripped 6 bases from V and 0 bases from J, with 11 bases between. The CDR3 covers 14 residues. Germline values: CDR1 SNHLY, CDR2 FYNNEI.